The 25 T cell receptor beta chains listed next were all sequenced from one sample in a study of cytomegalovirus exposure and HLA in healthy donors. It was with 60 Vbeta and 13 Jbeta primers that the PCR ran. Using immunoSEQ multiplex PCR, the repertoire was profiled, and TCRdb retains in-frame clones only, with some absent. The table has more than 55,000 clones, 65% to 90% seen once; the top ten hold around 4.5%. Sequenced material: PBMCs. These receptors were collected from a man younger than 40 in good health and CMV-seronegative.

The chain carries TRBV10-3 and TRBJ2-1, with TRBD2 matching over 10 bases. Germline lookup yields CDR1 ENHRY and CDR2 SYGVKD. The CDR3 contains 16 residues. The V and J ends lost 0 bases and 7 bases, in that order; junction bases with no gene match: 6. The CDR3 region is CAISESFSGRNNEQFF. The CDR3 coding sequence is TGTGCCATCAGTGAGTCCTTTAGCGGGAGGAATAATGAGCAGTTCTTC.

The rearrangement links TRBV19 to TRBJ2-3, with 9 bases lining up with TRBD1. This CDR3 comprises 16 residues. Germline CDR1 is LNHDA and CDR2 is SQIVND (reference sequence). J gave up 4 bases and V 6 bases, and 11 bases lay outside the gene matches. In DNA, the CDR3 is TGTGCCAGTAGGATACCGGGACAGGGCAGCGCAGATACGCAGTATTTT. It codes for CASRIPGQGSADTQYF.

This clone was observed a few times. The chain has TRBV5-1 and TRBJ2-2; D is uncertain. CDR3 size: 15 residues. Germline V gene sequence: CDR1 SGHRS, CDR2 YFSETQ. V was trimmed by 0 bases and J by 4 bases, leaving 10 bases between them. In nucleotides, the CDR3 is TGCGCCAGCAGCTTGGGCTCTACAGTCACCGGGGAGCTGTTTTTT. Protein product: CASSLGSTVTGELFF.

This CDR3 is CASSQDATGGYEQYF. CDR3 nucleotides: TGCGCCAGCAGCCAAGATGCCACAGGGGGCTACGAGCAGTACTTC. The chain joins TRBV4-1 to TRBJ2-7; 8 bases align to TRBD1. The trim removed 0 bases at V and 3 bases at J, leaving 4 bases unmatched. CDR1 and CDR2 (germline): MGHRA, YSYEKL. The CDR3 length is 15 residues.

This clone is a singleton in its sample. The CDR3 here is CASSLESSGRAVGYEQFF. The CDR3 DNA follows: TGTGCCAGCAGCTTAGAGAGCAGCGGGAGGGCCGTGGGATATGAGCAGTTCTTC. The V gene is TRBV7-6, the J gene TRBJ2-1; 10 nucleotides line up with TRBD2. V lost 1 base, J lost 8 bases, and 14 bases stayed unmatched. Per the germline V gene, CDR1 is SGHVS and CDR2 is FNYEAQ. The length of the CDR3 is 18 residues.

The genes are TRBV6-9 and TRBJ1-2; 7 nucleotides agree with TRBD1. Germline V gene data show CDR1 as MNHGY and CDR2 as SVAAGI. The CDR3 sequence is 15 residues long. The trim removed 4 bases at V and 8 bases at J, leaving 13 bases unmatched. CDR3 protein: CASSSPRRQGRGYTF. CDR3 DNA sequence: TGTGCCAGCAGTTCCCCCAGAAGACAGGGAAGAGGCTACACCTTC.

This chain links TRBV11-2 with TRBJ2-1; 8 nucleotides line up with TRBD2. CDR1 SGHAT and CDR2 FQNNGV come from the germline V gene. V lost 5 bases, J lost 4 bases, and 13 bases stayed unmatched. The CDR3 length is 17 residues. The CDR3 DNA reads TGTGCCAGCAGCCCCCGGGAGGGAGGGCCGATGTACAATGAGCAGTTCTTC. It yields the protein CASSPREGGPMYNEQFF.

The chain couples TRBV10-3 to TRBJ2-1, with a possible D match to TRBD2 (6 bases). This CDR3 is 14 amino acids long. CDR1 is ENHRY and CDR2 is SYGVKD in the germline V gene. V was shortened by 4 bases and J by 8 bases, with 15 bases between the two germline ends. This chain's CDR3 is CAISVWTTGDEQFF. In DNA, the CDR3 is TGTGCCATCAGTGTGTGGACTACGGGGGATGAGCAGTTCTTC.

The chain uses TRBV15 and TRBJ2-2, with TRBD2 matching 7 bases. The germline gives CDR1 LNHNV, CDR2 YYDKDF (reference sequence). Germline trimming cut 4 bases from V and 3 bases from J; bases unmatched to any gene: 2. The CDR3 extends over 14 amino acids. In DNA form, the CDR3 reads TGTGCCACCAGCACGGGGGGAGACACCGGGGAGCTGTTTTTT. It encodes CATSTGGDTGELFF.

The chain has TRBV4-3 and TRBJ2-7; D is possibly TRBD2 (5 bases). With 2 bases removed from V and 2 bases from J, the gap between germline ends came to 13 bases. The germline CDR1 and CDR2 sequences are LGHNA and YSLEER. This CDR3 has 15 residues. CDR3 sequence: CASSQRAEAPYEQYF. The DNA for the CDR3 is TGCGCCAGCAGCCAAAGGGCGGAGGCCCCCTACGAGCAGTACTTC.

The chain joins TRBV7-8 to TRBJ2-3, with D hard to call. Trimming stripped 5 bases from V and 1 base from J, with 10 bases between. The CDR3 extends over 14 amino acids. Germline assignment: CDR1 SGHVS and CDR2 FQNEAQ. The CDR3 DNA reads as TGTGCCAGCAGCCCCGAAAGCGGCACAGATACGCAGTATTTT. Protein: CASSPESGTDTQYF.

The J gene is TRBJ2-1, the V gene TRBV5-4; D perhaps matches TRBD2 (6 bases). The CDR3 consists of 16 residues. V lost 0 bases to trimming and J lost 3 bases, with 13 bases between them. The germline V gene encodes CDR1 SGHNT and CDR2 YYREEE (reference sequence). The CDR3 spells CASSLAGISGYNEQFF. The CDR3 nucleotides are TGTGCCAGCAGCTTGGCCGGTATTAGCGGCTACAATGAGCAGTTCTTC. The variable domain in full, completed from reference TRBV5-4 and TRBJ2-1, reads ETGVTQSPTHLIKTRGQQVTLRCSSQSGHNTVSWYQQALGQGPQFIFQYYREEENGRGNFPPRFSGLQFPNYSSELNVNALELDDSALYLCASSLAGISGYNEQFFGPGTRLTVL.

V is TRBV19 and J is TRBJ1-5; 7 bases line up with TRBD1. CDR1 and CDR2 (germline): LNHDA, SQIVND (reference sequence). This CDR3 spans 16 amino acids. V shed 4 bases and J 0 bases; nucleotides not matched to a gene: 6. This CDR3 reads CASSRQGRNSNQPQHF. The CDR3 DNA reads TGTGCCAGTAGTAGACAGGGACGTAATAGCAATCAGCCCCAGCATTTT.

The chain recombines TRBV6-5 with TRBJ1-5, with D perhaps TRBD1 (5 bases). This CDR3 has 14 amino acids. The V end lost 6 bases, the J end lost 4 bases, and 13 bases lay between the germline ends. Germline CDR1 and CDR2: MNHEY and SVGAGI. In nucleotides, the CDR3 is TGTGCCAGCAGGGGGGGTAGCGGAAATCAGCCCCAGCATTTT. The encoded protein is CASRGGSGNQPQHF.

The chain employs TRBV9 and TRBJ2-3, with 13 bases matching TRBD2. Germline V gene lookup returns CDR1 SGDLS and CDR2 YYNGEE. This CDR3 is built from 17 residues. V gave up 3 bases and J gave up 4 bases; unmatched junction bases: 8. The CDR3 here is CASSETSGGAYADTQYF. Here the CDR3 DNA reads TGTGCCAGCAGCGAAACTAGCGGGGGGGCCTATGCAGATACGCAGTATTTT.

The chain links TRBV5-6 to TRBJ1-1; 9 positions agree with TRBD1. The junction had 9 bases not matched to a gene; V was cut back by 4 bases and J by 2 bases. Germline CDR1 is SGHDT and CDR2 is YYEEEE. The CDR3 length is 16 residues. The CDR3 DNA reads as TGTGCCAGCAGCCCCGGGACAGGGACCCCTAACACTGAAGCTTTCTTT. Protein product: CASSPGTGTPNTEAFF.

The rearrangement uses TRBV9 and TRBJ2-2; D is unresolved. Germline V gene sequence: CDR1 SGDLS, CDR2 YYNGEE. The CDR3 spans 12 residues. With 3 bases removed from V and 5 bases from J, the gap between germline ends came to 5 bases. CDR3 in amino acids: CASSAGTGELFF. CDR3 sequence (DNA): TGTGCCAGCAGCGCCGGGACCGGGGAGCTGTTTTTT.

The chain recombines TRBV19 with TRBJ2-7; D is uncertain. The germline V gene has CDR1 LNHDA and CDR2 SQIVND (reference sequence). Trimming took off 5 bases at V and 0 bases at J, with 11 bases between the two ends. CDR3 length: 14 residues. CDR3 coding DNA: TGTGCCAGTAGTCCCACAGTGAGCTCCTACGAGCAGTACTTC. Its protein is CASSPTVSSYEQYF.

The chain uses TRBV7-3 and TRBJ2-5, with D tentatively TRBD2 (5 bases). The germline V and J ends were trimmed by 5 bases and 3 bases, with 10 bases remaining between them. The germline V gene encodes CDR1 SGHTA and CDR2 FQGTGA. The CDR3 is 13 amino acids. The CDR3 region has the DNA TGTGCCAGCAGCCGATCGGGGAAAGAGACCCAGTACTTC. This gives the protein CASSRSGKETQYF. The entire variable domain, with the rest obtained from reference TRBV7-3 and TRBJ2-5, is as follows: GAGVSQTPSNKVTEKGKYVELRCDPISGHTALYWYRQSLGQGPEFLIYFQGTGAADDSGLPNDRFFAVRPEGSVSTLKIQRTERGDSAVYLCASSRSGKETQYFGPGTRLLVL.

This clone was observed a single time. This chain uses TRBV11-2 with TRBJ1-1; 9 nucleotides align to TRBD1. In germline, CDR1 is SGHAT, CDR2 FQNNGV. There are 19 residues in the CDR3. With 2 bases clipped from V and 5 bases from J, the junction kept 18 bases outside the gene matches. In DNA form, the CDR3 reads TGTGCCAGCAGCTTAACCCGCATCATCGAATACAGGGGGCAGACTGAAGCTTTCTTT. It is translated as CASSLTRIIEYRGQTEAFF.

This clone has a single count. The rearrangement links TRBV30 to TRBJ2-7; 7 bases map to TRBD1. The CDR3 extends over 14 amino acids. V dropped 3 bases and J dropped 12; count of bases not matched to a gene: 17. The V gene's germline CDR1 is GTSNPN and CDR2 SVGIG (reference sequence). The CDR3 region is CAWSEDDRAARGYF. The CDR3 nucleotides read TGTGCCTGGAGCGAAGACGACAGGGCGGCCCGGGGGTACTTC.

The chain combines TRBV5-1 with TRBJ2-7; D might be TRBD1 (6 bases). The V end was cut by 0 bases, the J end by 2 bases, with 15 bases between. Germline V gene lookup returns CDR1 SGHRS and CDR2 YFSETQ. CDR3 size: 16 residues. CDR3 sequence (DNA): TGCGCCAGCAGCTTGGGCCTAGGGACAAACACCTACGAGCAGTACTTC. Protein product: CASSLGLGTNTYEQYF.

V and J are TRBV29-1 and TRBJ2-2, with 8 bases identical to TRBD1. Germline V lookup: CDR1 SQVTM, CDR2 ANQGSEA. There are 14 residues in the CDR3. The ends lost 3 bases at V and 4 bases at J; junction bases unmatched: 4. The CDR3 sequence: CSVDVGTGTGELFF. The CDR3 DNA is TGCAGCGTTGATGTTGGGACAGGCACCGGGGAGCTGTTTTTT.

V gene TRBV7-2 combines with J gene TRBJ1-1; tentative D call: TRBD1 (5 bases). V was shortened by 5 bases and J by 8 bases, with 9 bases between the two germline ends. The CDR3 is made up of 11 amino acids. Per the germline V gene, CDR1 is SGHTA and CDR2 is FQGNSA. The CDR3 DNA follows: TGTGCCAGCAGCGCGGGACGGGAAGCTTTCTTT. Encoded protein: CASSAGREAFF.

The chain links TRBV11-2 to TRBJ2-2; no definite D call. The CDR3 spans 13 residues. With 5 bases removed from V and 6 bases from J, the gap between germline ends came to 10 bases. CDR1 is SGHAT, CDR2 FQNNGV, per germline. CDR3 nucleotide sequence: TGTGCCAGCAGCCCCTTTGAGGCCGGGGAGCTGTTTTTT. Protein: CASSPFEAGELFF.